This T cell receptor beta chain derives from a study of cytomegalovirus exposure and HLA in healthy donors. This PCR relied on a set of 60 Vbeta primers and 13 Jbeta primers. Sequencing used immunoSEQ multiplex PCR; TCRdb keeps in-frame clones, though not all of them. The sample holds under 150,000 clones, 79% seen once. This clone turned up a few times. As yet, its antigen is unknown. Findings of the study overall: The classifier reportedly diagnosed cytomegalovirus status with high specificity and sensitivity. Serostatus for CMV was the only available immune exposure information.

Trimming stripped 2 bases from V and 3 bases from J, with 13 bases between. The germline CDR1 and CDR2 sequences are SNHLY and FYNNEI. The CDR3 covers 16 residues. Sequencing was performed on PBMCs. The gene calls are TRBV2 and TRBJ1-4, with a weak D call TRBD1 (5 bases). The receptor was derived from a male donor in good health and CMV-seronegative. The CDR3, as DNA: TGTGCCAGCAGTGAAAGCAGGGCCGGAGCTAATGAAAAACTGTTTTTT. The encoded protein is CASSESRAGANEKLFF.